This TCR beta chain was documented in a study of blood T cell repertoires in COVID-19. Sequencing used immunoSEQ multiplex PCR; TCRdb keeps in-frame clones, though not all of them. The sample has roughly 480,000 clones, roughly nine tenths seen once; the top ten hold roughly 1%. The CDR3 runs to 14 residues. The V gene end was trimmed by 6 bases and the J gene end by 4 bases; junction bases not matched to a gene: 7. From germline, CDR1 is SNHLY and CDR2 FYNNEI. The chain employs TRBV2 and TRBJ2-7; the match to TRBD1 covers 9 bases. Source material: peripheral blood. The source is a man aged 18 to 29 with COVID-19, enrolled during active disease. CDR3 protein: CASRDRDRVYEQYF. The CDR3 DNA reads as TGTGCCAGCAGGGACCGGGACAGGGTTTACGAGCAGTACTTC.